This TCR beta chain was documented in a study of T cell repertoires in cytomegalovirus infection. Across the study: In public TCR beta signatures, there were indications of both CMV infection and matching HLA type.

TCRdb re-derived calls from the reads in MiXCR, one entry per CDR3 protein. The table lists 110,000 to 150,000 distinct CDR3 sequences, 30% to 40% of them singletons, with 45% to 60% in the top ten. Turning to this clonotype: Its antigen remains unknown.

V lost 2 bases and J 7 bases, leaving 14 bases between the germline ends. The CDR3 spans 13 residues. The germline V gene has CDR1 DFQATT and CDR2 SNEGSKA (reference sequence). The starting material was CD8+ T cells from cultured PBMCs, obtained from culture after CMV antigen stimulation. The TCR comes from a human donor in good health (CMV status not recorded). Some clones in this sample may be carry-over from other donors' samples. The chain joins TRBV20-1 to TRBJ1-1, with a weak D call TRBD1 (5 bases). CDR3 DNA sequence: TGCAGTGCTAGATCTTCTCGCGGGGGTGAAGCTTTCTTT. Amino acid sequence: CSARSSRGGEAFF.